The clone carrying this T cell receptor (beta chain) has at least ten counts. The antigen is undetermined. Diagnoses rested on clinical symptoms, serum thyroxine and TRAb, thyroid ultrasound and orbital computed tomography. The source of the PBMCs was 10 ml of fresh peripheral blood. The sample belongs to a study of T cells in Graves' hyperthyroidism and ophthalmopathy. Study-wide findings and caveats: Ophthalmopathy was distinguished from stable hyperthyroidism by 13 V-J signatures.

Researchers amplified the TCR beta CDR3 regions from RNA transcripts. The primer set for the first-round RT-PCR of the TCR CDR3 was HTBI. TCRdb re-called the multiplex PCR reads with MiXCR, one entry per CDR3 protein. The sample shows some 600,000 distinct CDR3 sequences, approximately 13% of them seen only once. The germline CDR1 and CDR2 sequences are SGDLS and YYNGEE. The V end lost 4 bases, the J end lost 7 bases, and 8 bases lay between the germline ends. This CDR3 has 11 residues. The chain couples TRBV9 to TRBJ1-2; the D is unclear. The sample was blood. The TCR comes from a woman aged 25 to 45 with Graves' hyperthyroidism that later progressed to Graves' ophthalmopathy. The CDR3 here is CASSSWTGYTF. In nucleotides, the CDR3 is TGTGCCAGCAGCTCTTGGACTGGCTACACCTTC.